Sequencing of this T cell receptor (beta chain) was carried out in a study of graft-versus-host responses after intestinal transplantation. Study background: All recipients were given anti-thymocyte globulin induction, and tacrolimus and steroids were then administered for 2 to 4 years. Findings and limits, study-wide: Allograft graft-versus-host to host-versus-graft clonal ratios ran high in patients with graft-donor T cell macrochimerism. Ileal or blood samples showed some GvH clones first, and such clones were also found in recipient marrow. An association linked early post-transplant HvG declines with peak circulating GvH clone levels.

Clones were read by immunoSEQ multiplex PCR, and TCRdb kept only the in-frame ones, dropping some. The sample lists about 99,000 clones, 92% occurring once. With respect to this clone: Its antigen is still unknown.

CDR3 length: 14 amino acids. In germline, CDR1 is SGHRS, CDR2 YFSETQ. V was pared by 0 bases and J by 1 base, with 8 bases between. V and J are TRBV5-1 and TRBJ2-7; possibly TRBD2 for D (5 bases). The input for sequencing was unstimulated CD8+ T cells sorted from spleen or lymph node cells, taken before transplant. The receptor was derived from a human donor who was the organ donor for an intestinal transplant. DNA of the CDR3: TGCGCCAGCAGCTTGGCCGGAGGATCCTACGAGCAGTACTTC. This translates into CASSLAGGSYEQYF.